This T cell receptor beta chain was identified in a study of CD8+CD57+ T cells in acquired aplastic anemia. CDR3 and TCR beta VDJ profiling relied on genomic DNA as the template. TCRdb re-analysed the reads in MiXCR, keeping a single row per CDR3 protein. The sample holds some 180,000 distinct CDR3 sequences, roughly half seen once. V lost 4 bases, J lost 2 bases, and 5 bases stayed unmatched. From germline, CDR1 is GTSNPN and CDR2 SVGIG (reference sequence). This CDR3 region has 13 residues. The receptor comes from a human donor in good health. V usage is TRBV30 and J usage is TRBJ2-7, with 7 bases identical to TRBD1. The source material was sorted CD4+, CD8+, or CD8+CD57+ T cells (not recorded which) from PBMCs. The CDR3 nucleotides read TGTGCCTGGAACAGGGGAAAGACCTACGAGCAGTACTTC. Translated: CAWNRGKTYEQYF.